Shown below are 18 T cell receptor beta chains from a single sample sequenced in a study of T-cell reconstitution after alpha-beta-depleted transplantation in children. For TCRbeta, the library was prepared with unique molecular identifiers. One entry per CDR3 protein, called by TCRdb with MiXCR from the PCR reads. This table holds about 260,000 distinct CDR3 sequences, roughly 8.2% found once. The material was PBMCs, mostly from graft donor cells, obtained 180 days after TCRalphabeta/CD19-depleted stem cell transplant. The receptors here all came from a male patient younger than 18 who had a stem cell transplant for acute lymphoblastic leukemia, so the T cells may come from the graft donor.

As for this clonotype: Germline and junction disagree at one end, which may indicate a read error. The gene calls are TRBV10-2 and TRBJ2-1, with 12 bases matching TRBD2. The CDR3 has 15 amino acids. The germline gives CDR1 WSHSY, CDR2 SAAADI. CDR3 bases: TGTGCCAGCAGTGGGTCTAGCGGGAGGGCAGGTGAGCAGTTCTTC. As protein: CASSGSSGRAGEQFF.

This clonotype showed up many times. The CDR3 is CASSNPTGGTYEQYF. The CDR3 nucleotides read TGCGCCAGCAGCAACCCGACAGGGGGGACTTACGAGCAGTACTTC. The V and J genes are TRBV4-1 and TRBJ2-7; 9 bases match TRBD1. CDR1 is MGHRA, CDR2 YSYEKL, per germline. The CDR3 loop spans 15 amino acids. With V trimmed by 5 bases and J by 4 bases, 9 bases remained unmatched.

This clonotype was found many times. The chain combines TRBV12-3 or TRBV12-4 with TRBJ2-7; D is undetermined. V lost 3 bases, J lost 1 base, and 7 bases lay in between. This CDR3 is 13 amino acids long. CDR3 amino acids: CASSFSSSYEQYF. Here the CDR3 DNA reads TGTGCCAGCAGTTTTAGCAGTTCCTACGAGCAGTACTTC.

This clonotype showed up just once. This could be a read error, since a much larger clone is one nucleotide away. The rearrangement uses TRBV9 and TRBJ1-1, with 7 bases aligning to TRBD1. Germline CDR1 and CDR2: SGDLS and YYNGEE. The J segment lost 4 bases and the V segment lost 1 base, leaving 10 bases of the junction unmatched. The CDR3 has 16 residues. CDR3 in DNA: TGTGCCAGCAGCGTAACCCAGGGGGGGTCTGGCACTGAAGCTTTCTTT. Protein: CASSVTQGGSGTEAFF.

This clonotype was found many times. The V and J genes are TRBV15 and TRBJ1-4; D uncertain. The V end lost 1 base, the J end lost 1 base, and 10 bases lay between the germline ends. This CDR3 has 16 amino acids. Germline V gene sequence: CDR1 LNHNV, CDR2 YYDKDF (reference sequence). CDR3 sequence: CATSRVWAGTNEKLFF. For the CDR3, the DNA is TGTGCCACCAGCAGAGTCTGGGCAGGAACTAATGAAAAACTGTTTTTT.

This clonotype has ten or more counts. The CDR3 DNA reads TGTGCCAGCAGCTTAATCGCGGGGGAGCAGTACTTC. Amino acid sequence: CASSLIAGEQYF. The chain has TRBV7-2 and TRBJ2-7; possibly TRBD2 for D (6 bases). Germline CDR1 is SGHTA and CDR2 is FQGNSA. V lost 2 bases and J 7 bases, leaving 9 bases between the germline ends. The CDR3 contains 12 residues.

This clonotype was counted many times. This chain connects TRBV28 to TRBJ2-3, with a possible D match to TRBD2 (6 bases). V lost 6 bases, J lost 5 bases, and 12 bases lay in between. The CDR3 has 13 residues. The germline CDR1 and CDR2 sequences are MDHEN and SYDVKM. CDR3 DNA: TGTGCCAGCAGGAGGGACTTGATAGATACGCAGTATTTT. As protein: CASRRDLIDTQYF.

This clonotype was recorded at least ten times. CDR3 amino acids: CASSMGVRTEAFF. For the CDR3, the DNA is TGTGCCAGTAGTATGGGGGTAAGGACTGAAGCTTTCTTT. The chain has TRBV19 and TRBJ1-1, with D perhaps TRBD1 (5 bases). The CDR3 loop spans 13 amino acids. Germline CDR1 is LNHDA and CDR2 is SQIVND (reference sequence). Trimming shortened V by 3 bases and J by 5 bases, and 10 bases separated the two germline ends.

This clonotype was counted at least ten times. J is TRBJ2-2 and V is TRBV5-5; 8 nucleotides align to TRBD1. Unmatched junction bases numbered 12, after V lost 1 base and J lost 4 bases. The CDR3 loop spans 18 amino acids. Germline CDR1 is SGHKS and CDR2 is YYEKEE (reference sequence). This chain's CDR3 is CASSLNPGGFWGTGELFF. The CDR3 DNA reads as TGTGCCAGCAGCTTGAACCCAGGGGGCTTTTGGGGCACCGGGGAGCTGTTTTTT. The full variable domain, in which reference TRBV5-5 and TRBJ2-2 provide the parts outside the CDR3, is DAGVTQSPTHLIKTRGQQVTLRCSPISGHKSVSWYQQVLGQGPQFIFQYYEKEERGRGNFPDRFSARQFPNYSSELNVNALLLGDSALYLCASSLNPGGFWGTGELFFGEGSRLTVL.

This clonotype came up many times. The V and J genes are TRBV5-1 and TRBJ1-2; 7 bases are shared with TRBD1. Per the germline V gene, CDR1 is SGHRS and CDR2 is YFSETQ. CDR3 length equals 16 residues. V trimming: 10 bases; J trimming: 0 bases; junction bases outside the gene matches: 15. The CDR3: CASVVGGGSSNYGYTF. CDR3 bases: TGCGCCTCCGTGGTTGGAGGGGGCTCCTCTAACTATGGCTACACCTTC.

CDR3 sequence (DNA): TGTGCCAGTAGTACAAAGGAGCAGTACTTC. Protein: CASSTKEQYF. The chain has TRBV19 and TRBJ2-7, with D uncertain. Trimming cost V 4 bases and J 7 bases, with 5 bases left between them. CDR3 size: 10 residues. Germline CDR1 is LNHDA and CDR2 is SQIVND (reference sequence).

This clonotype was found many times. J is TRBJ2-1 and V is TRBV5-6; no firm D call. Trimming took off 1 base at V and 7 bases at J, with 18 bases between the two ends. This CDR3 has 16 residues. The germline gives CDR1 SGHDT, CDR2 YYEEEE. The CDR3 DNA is TGTGCCAGCAGCTTGAGGGCAGAAGTGGGCCGAAATGAGCAGTTCTTC. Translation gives CASSLRAEVGRNEQFF.

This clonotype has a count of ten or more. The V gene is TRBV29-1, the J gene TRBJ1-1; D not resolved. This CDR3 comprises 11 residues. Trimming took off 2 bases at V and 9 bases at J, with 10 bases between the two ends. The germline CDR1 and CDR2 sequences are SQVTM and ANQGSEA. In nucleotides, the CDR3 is TGCAGCGTTGAATCGGGAGCGAAAGCTTTCTTT. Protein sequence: CSVESGAKAFF.

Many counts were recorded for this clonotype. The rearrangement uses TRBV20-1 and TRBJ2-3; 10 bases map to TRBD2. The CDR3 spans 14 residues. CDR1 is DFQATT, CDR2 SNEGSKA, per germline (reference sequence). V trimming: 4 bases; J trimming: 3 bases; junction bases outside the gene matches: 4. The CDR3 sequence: CSAKLAGVTDTQYF. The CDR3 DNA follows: TGCAGTGCTAAGCTAGCGGGAGTAACAGATACGCAGTATTTT.

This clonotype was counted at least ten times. The CDR3 DNA reads as TGTGCCAGCAGCTTGATGGACAGGGGCCTTAGCACAGATACGCAGTATTTT. It is translated as CASSLMDRGLSTDTQYF. This chain connects TRBV11-2 to TRBJ2-3, with 9 bases matching TRBD1. Germline CDR1 reads SGHAT; CDR2 reads FQNNGV. The CDR3 consists of 17 residues. The trim removed 3 bases at V and 0 bases at J, leaving 7 bases unmatched. Filled out from reference TRBV11-2 and TRBJ2-3, the complete variable domain reads EAGVAQSPRYKIIEKRQSVAFWCNPISGHATLYWYQQILGQGPKLLIQFQNNGVVDDSQLPKDRFSAERLKGVDSTLKIQPAKLEDSAVYLCASSLMDRGLSTDTQYFGPGTRLTVL.

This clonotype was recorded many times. The DNA for the CDR3 is TGTGCCAGCAGCTTAGCCCCTATAGATGAGCAGTTCTTC. Translating it yields CASSLAPIDEQFF. The rearrangement links TRBV7-9 to TRBJ2-1; D not certain. CDR3 size: 13 residues. Germline V gives CDR1 SEHNR, CDR2 FQNEAQ (reference sequence). V gave up 0 bases and J gave up 8 bases, with 8 bases separating them. Full variable domain (remainder filled in from reference TRBV7-9 and TRBJ2-1): DTGVSQNPRHKITKRGQNVTFRCDPISEHNRLYWYRQTLGQGPEFLTYFQNEAQLEKSRLLSDRFSAERPKGSFSTLEIQRTEQGDSAMYLCASSLAPIDEQFFGPGTRLTVL.

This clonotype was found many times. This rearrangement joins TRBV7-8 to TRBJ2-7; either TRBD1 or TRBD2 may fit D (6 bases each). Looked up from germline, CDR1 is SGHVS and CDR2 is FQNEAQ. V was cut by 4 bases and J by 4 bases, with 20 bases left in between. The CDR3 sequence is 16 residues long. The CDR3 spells CASSSPGRGRGYEQYF. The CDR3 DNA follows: TGTGCCAGCAGCTCACCGGGACGGGGGCGCGGATACGAGCAGTACTTC.

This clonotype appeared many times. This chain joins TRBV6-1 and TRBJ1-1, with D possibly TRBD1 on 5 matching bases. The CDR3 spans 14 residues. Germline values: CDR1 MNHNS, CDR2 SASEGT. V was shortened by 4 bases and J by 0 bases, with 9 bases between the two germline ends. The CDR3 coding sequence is TGTGCCAGCAGTGTAGGCAGGGTGAACACTGAAGCTTTCTTT. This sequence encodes CASSVGRVNTEAFF.